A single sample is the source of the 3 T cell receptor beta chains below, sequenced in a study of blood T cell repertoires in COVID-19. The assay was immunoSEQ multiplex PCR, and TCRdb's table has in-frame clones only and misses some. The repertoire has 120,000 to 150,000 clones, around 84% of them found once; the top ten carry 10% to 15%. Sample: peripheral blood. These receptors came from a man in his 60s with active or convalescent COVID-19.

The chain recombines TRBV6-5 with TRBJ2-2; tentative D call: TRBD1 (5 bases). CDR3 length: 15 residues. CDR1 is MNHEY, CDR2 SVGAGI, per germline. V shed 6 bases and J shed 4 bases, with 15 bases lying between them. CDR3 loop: CASRTDRAPTGELFF. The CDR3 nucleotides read TGTGCCAGCAGGACAGATAGGGCCCCCACCGGGGAGCTGTTTTTT.

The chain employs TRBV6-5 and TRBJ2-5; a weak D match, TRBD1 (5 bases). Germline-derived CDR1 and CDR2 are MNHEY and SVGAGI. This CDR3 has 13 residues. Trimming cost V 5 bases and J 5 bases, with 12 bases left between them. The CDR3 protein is CASSLVGLETQYF. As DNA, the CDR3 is TGTGCCAGCAGTCTGGTGGGGCTGGAGACCCAGTACTTC.

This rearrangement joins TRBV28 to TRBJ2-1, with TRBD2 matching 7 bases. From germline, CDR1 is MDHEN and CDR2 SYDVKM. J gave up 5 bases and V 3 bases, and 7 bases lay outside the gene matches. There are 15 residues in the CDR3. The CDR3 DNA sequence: TGTGCCAGCAGTTTCATCGAGGGAGGGAACAATGAGCAGTTCTTC. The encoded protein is CASSFIEGGNNEQFF.